These 15 T cell receptor beta chains were all obtained from the same sample, sequenced in a study of memory CD4+ T cells and cytomegalovirus serostatus. The sort gate was single viable CD3+CD4+CD8-CD45RO+ cells for memory CD4+ T cells. Some clones are missing from TCRdb's copy, which holds only in-frame ones; the method was immunoSEQ multiplex PCR. The sample holds 40,000 or so clones, approximately 78% seen once. Material for sequencing was memory CD4+ T cells from blood. All receptors derive from an adult in good health and CMV-seronegative.

This clone appeared once. The rearrangement uses TRBV7-2 and TRBJ2-5; D is uncertain. This CDR3 is built from 14 residues. V was clipped by 2 bases and J by 4 bases, with 11 bases between them. Germline values: CDR1 SGHTA, CDR2 FQGNSA. The CDR3 DNA is TGTGCCAGCAGCTTACGCAGAAATGGAGAGACCCAGTACTTC. Amino acids: CASSLRRNGETQYF.

CDR3 sequence (DNA): TGTGCCAGTAGTATTCGCCGGGCAGCTACACCAGATTACACCTTC. Protein: CASSIRRAATPDYTF. This sequence joins TRBV19 and TRBJ1-2; the D is unclear. The CDR3 covers 15 residues. With 3 bases removed from V and 11 bases from J, the gap between germline ends came to 22 bases. Per the germline V gene, CDR1 is LNHDA and CDR2 is SQIVND (reference sequence). Combining the CDR3 with reference TRBV19 and TRBJ1-2 gives the whole variable domain DGGITQSPKYLFRKEGQNVTLSCEQNLNHDAMYWYRQDPGQGLRLIYYSQIVNDFQKGDIAEGYSVSREKKESFPLTVTSAQKNPTAFYLCASSIRRAATPDYTFGSGTRLTVV.

This rearrangement joins TRBV2 to TRBJ2-4; TRBD1 matches 8 bases. V was pared by 5 bases and J by 1 base, with 10 bases of the junction left unmatched. Per germline, CDR1 SNHLY and CDR2 FYNNEI. CDR3 length equals 17 residues. The CDR3 DNA follows: TGTGCCAGCAGTCGGGAGAGGACAGGGAACGCCAAAAACATTCAGTACTTC. Amino acids: CASSRERTGNAKNIQYF. Combining the CDR3 with reference TRBV2 and TRBJ2-4 gives the whole variable domain EPEVTQTPSHQVTQMGQEVILRCVPISNHLYFYWYRQILGQKVEFLVSFYNNEISEKSEIFDDQFSVERPDGSNFTLKIRSTKLEDSAMYFCASSRERTGNAKNIQYFGAGTRLSVL.

Of note for this clone: This CDR3 is also generated by other DNA sequences in the sample. The genes are TRBV5-4 and TRBJ1-2; tentatively, D is TRBD1 (6 bases). CDR1 and CDR2 (germline): SGHNT, YYREEE (reference sequence). The CDR3 loop spans 12 amino acids. V was trimmed by 7 bases and J by 12 bases, leaving 19 bases between them. The CDR3 is CASGRTGGLDTF. In DNA form, the CDR3 reads TGTGCCAGCGGCAGGACGGGGGGCTTGGACACCTTC.

This rearrangement joins TRBV5-6 to TRBJ1-2; weak D call: TRBD1 (6 bases). Trimming shortened V by 7 bases and J by 8 bases, and 21 bases separated the two germline ends. This CDR3 comprises 14 residues. Germline assignment: CDR1 SGHDT and CDR2 YYEEEE. For the CDR3, the DNA is TGTGCCAGCTTTCCTCAGGGGCCCCGCGGCGGCTACACCTTC. Translation gives CASFPQGPRGGYTF.

The CDR3 bases are TGTGCCAGCGCCCGGGACCCAATAGCCAAAAACATTCAGTACTTC. Protein product: CASARDPIAKNIQYF. The chain couples TRBV7-9 to TRBJ2-4; tentatively, D is TRBD1 or TRBD2 (5 bases each). V lost 8 bases to trimming and J lost 0 bases, with 14 bases between them. The CDR3 spans 15 residues. CDR1 is SEHNR, CDR2 FQNEAQ, per germline (reference sequence).

This chain uses TRBV23-1 with TRBJ1-1, with D hard to call. TRBV23-1 is marked as an open reading frame, function uncertain. Trimming removed 0 bases from V and 7 bases from J, with 21 bases in between. This CDR3 has 17 residues. CDR3 protein: CASSQSMRALELFEAFF. The CDR3 DNA reads TGCGCCAGCAGTCAATCGATGAGGGCACTAGAACTTTTTGAAGCTTTCTTT.

The chain couples TRBV7-5 to TRBJ1-6; TRBD1 was called by the table and not checked on the DNA. TRBV7-5 is a documented pseudogene. This CDR3 region has 18 residues. DNA for the CDR3: TGTGCCAGAAGCTTATGGGACAGGGGGCTATTCGATAATTCACCCCTCCACTTT. Translated: CARSLWDRGLFDNSPLHF.

The chain couples TRBV6-1 to TRBJ2-1, with 10 bases that match TRBD2. The junction had 9 bases not matched to a gene; V was cut back by 6 bases and J by 7 bases. CDR3 length: 15 amino acids. The germline gives CDR1 MNHNS, CDR2 SASEGT. CDR3 loop: CASSGTSVGRNEQFF. The CDR3 nucleotides are TGTGCCAGCAGCGGGACTAGCGTTGGTAGGAATGAGCAGTTCTTC.

V gene TRBV5-1 combines with J gene TRBJ2-7; 12 positions match TRBD2. Trimming took 4 bases from V and 0 from J; bases not matched to a gene: 8. The germline V gene has CDR1 SGHRS and CDR2 YFSETQ. The CDR3 contains 17 residues. CDR3 protein: CASSLLAGGMSSYEQYF. The CDR3 DNA reads as TGCGCCAGCAGCCTACTAGCGGGGGGAATGAGCTCCTACGAGCAGTACTTC. Using reference TRBV5-1 and TRBJ2-7 for the parts outside the CDR3, the full variable domain is KAGVTQTPRYLIKTRGQQVTLSCSPISGHRSVSWYQQTPGQGLQFLFEYFSETQRNKGNFPGRFSGRQFSNSRSEMNVSTLELGDSALYLCASSLLAGGMSSYEQYFGPGTRLTVT.

The chain uses TRBV19 and TRBJ1-1, with D unresolved. V was shortened by 7 bases and J by 1 base, with 10 bases between the two germline ends. The CDR3 extends over 13 amino acids. The germline V gene has CDR1 LNHDA and CDR2 SQIVND (reference sequence). CDR3 sequence: CASTPGSNTEAFF. The CDR3 DNA is TGTGCCAGTACACCGGGATCGAACACTGAAGCTTTCTTT.

With regard to this clone: The junction departs from the called germline gene at one end, perhaps through a read error. V and J are TRBV6-6 and TRBJ1-1; D remains unclear. The CDR3 covers 15 residues. Germline values: CDR1 MNHNY, CDR2 SVGAGI (reference sequence). CDR3 amino acids: CACSYSNQGNTEAFF. CDR3 nucleotides: TGTGCCTGCAGTTACTCAAATCAAGGGAACACTGAAGCTTTCTTT.

The chain recombines TRBV7-2 with TRBJ2-5, with TRBD2 as a possible D gene (7 bases). The CDR3 covers 13 residues. The V end lost 4 bases, the J end lost 5 bases, and 11 bases lay between the germline ends. The germline V gene encodes CDR1 SGHTA and CDR2 FQGNSA. As DNA, the CDR3 is TGTGCCAGCAGCTCGGGGGGCAAGGAGACCCAGTACTTC. Translation gives CASSSGGKETQYF.

The V gene is TRBV6-5, the J gene TRBJ2-7; D tentatively reads TRBD1 or TRBD2 (7 bases each). The germline V and J ends were trimmed by 6 bases and 2 bases, with 17 bases remaining between them. Per germline, CDR1 MNHEY and CDR2 SVGAGI. The CDR3 is made up of 15 amino acids. CDR3 sequence reads: CASRYDREGTYEQYF. The CDR3 DNA sequence: TGTGCCAGCAGATACGACAGGGAGGGGACCTACGAGCAGTACTTC.

V and J are TRBV15 and TRBJ2-1; 12 bases match TRBD2. V trimming: 0 bases; J trimming: 15 bases; junction bases outside the gene matches: 12. The germline gives CDR1 LNHNV, CDR2 YYDKDF (reference sequence). The CDR3 extends over 16 amino acids. The DNA of the CDR3 is TGTGCCACCAGCAGAGAGCGGGTTCTAGCGGGGGGGCGTACGTTCTTC. This gives the protein CATSRERVLAGGRTFF.